Shown below are 22 T cell receptor beta chains from a single sample sequenced in a study of cytomegalovirus exposure and HLA in healthy donors. PCR amplification relied on 60 Vbeta primers (plus 13 Jbeta primers). TCRdb's table, derived via immunoSEQ multiplex PCR, lists solely in-frame clones and lacks some. The data hold over 150,000 clones, with 77% observed a single time. The sequenced sample was PBMCs. These receptors were obtained from a woman in her sixties or seventies in good health and CMV-seropositive.

This clone was picked up a small number of times. The rearrangement links TRBV6-5 to TRBJ2-7, with D possibly matching TRBD2 (5 bases). Trimming stripped 6 bases from V and 3 bases from J, with 6 bases between. CDR3 length: 11 residues. Germline CDR1 reads MNHEY; CDR2 reads SVGAGI. The CDR3 spells CASREDYEQYF. The CDR3 region has the DNA TGTGCCAGCAGGGAGGACTACGAGCAGTACTTC.

The chain carries TRBV5-1 and TRBJ2-3; 8 bases match TRBD2. Trimming took 1 base from V and 6 from J; bases not matched to a gene: 10. Per the germline V gene, CDR1 is SGHRS and CDR2 is YFSETQ. The CDR3 totals 16 residues. This CDR3 reads CASSLSAGGYRDTQYF. In DNA, the CDR3 is TGCGCCAGCAGCTTGTCGGCGGGAGGTTATCGGGATACGCAGTATTTT.

V usage is TRBV2 and J usage is TRBJ1-1, with 7 positions matching TRBD1. The CDR3 length is 17 residues. The J segment lost 0 bases and the V segment lost 5 bases, leaving 12 bases of the junction unmatched. The germline CDR1 and CDR2 sequences are SNHLY and FYNNEI. In nucleotides, the CDR3 is TGTGCCAGCAGTCGCGAGACAGGGAAGAGGATGAACACTGAAGCTTTCTTT. It encodes CASSRETGKRMNTEAFF.

The chain joins TRBV7-2 to TRBJ1-5; tentative D call: TRBD1 (5 bases). This CDR3 is built from 16 residues. The germline CDR1 and CDR2 sequences are SGHTA and FQGNSA. V lost 5 bases, J lost 0 bases, and 14 bases lay in between. The CDR3 region is CASSQGHLYSNQPQHF. The CDR3 DNA reads TGTGCCAGCAGCCAAGGACACCTTTATAGCAATCAGCCCCAGCATTTT.

This chain connects TRBV13 to TRBJ2-7, with 7 bases fitting TRBD1. Germline CDR1 reads PRHDT; CDR2 reads FYEKMQ (reference sequence). The length of the CDR3 is 13 residues. The trim removed 2 bases at V and 7 bases at J, leaving 5 bases unmatched. The CDR3 region has the DNA TGTGCCAGCAGCTTACAACAGGGGACGGAGCAGTACTTC. This translates into CASSLQQGTEQYF.

The chain couples TRBV5-1 to TRBJ2-5; TRBD2 is a possible D gene (6 bases). This CDR3 contains 15 residues. With 4 bases removed from V and 4 bases from J, the gap between germline ends came to 17 bases. Germline CDR1 reads SGHRS; CDR2 reads YFSETQ. The CDR3 spells CASSRRPGVGETQYF. The CDR3 DNA sequence: TGCGCCAGCAGCCGACGACCGGGGGTAGGAGAGACCCAGTACTTC.

The chain couples TRBV6-4 to TRBJ2-3; 8 nucleotides agree with TRBD1. J lost 4 bases, V lost 6 bases, and 9 bases had no gene match. Per germline, CDR1 MRHNA and CDR2 SNTAGT. This CDR3 contains 15 residues. The CDR3 DNA sequence: TGTGCCAGCAGCCCCGTGACAGGGGCCGCAGATACGCAGTATTTT. Translating it yields CASSPVTGAADTQYF.

The J gene is TRBJ2-7, the V gene TRBV7-2, with TRBD2 identical over 12 bases. This CDR3 contains 14 residues. Germline V lookup: CDR1 SGHTA, CDR2 FQGNSA. The J segment lost 9 bases and the V segment lost 3 bases, leaving 6 bases of the junction unmatched. The CDR3 nucleotides read TGTGCCAGCAGCTTGGCTAGCGGGGGGGCTCGGCAGTACTTC. Translated, it gives CASSLASGGARQYF.

A few counts support this clone. The chain combines TRBV6-6 with TRBJ2-1, with TRBD1 identical over 9 bases. CDR3 length equals 15 residues. Germline V gives CDR1 MNHNY, CDR2 SVGAGI (reference sequence). With 5 bases clipped from V and 2 bases from J, the junction kept 4 bases outside the gene matches. Here the CDR3 DNA reads TGTGCCAGCAGTACAAGACAGGGGGCCTACAATGAGCAGTTCTTC. Residues: CASSTRQGAYNEQFF.

J is TRBJ2-3 and V is TRBV19; 7 positions match TRBD2. V lost 3 bases and J lost 2; bases outside the gene matches: 14. The CDR3 consists of 18 residues. CDR1 is LNHDA and CDR2 is SQIVND in the germline V gene (reference sequence). The CDR3 bases are TGTGCCAGTAGTATTCGAGCGGGGAACACCGGAATCACAGATACGCAGTATTTT. It translates to CASSIRAGNTGITDTQYF.

This clone was picked up a small number of times. V is TRBV19 and J is TRBJ1-2; 7 bases are shared with TRBD1. This CDR3 region has 13 residues. The junction had 6 bases not matched to a gene; V was cut back by 6 bases and J by 5 bases. Per germline, CDR1 LNHDA and CDR2 SQIVND (reference sequence). The CDR3 nucleotides read TGTGCCAGTAGGATCGGGACAGAATATGGCTACACCTTC. Protein sequence: CASRIGTEYGYTF.

In its sample, this clone was seen a few times. This chain connects TRBV28 to TRBJ2-3; TRBD1 matches 11 bases. The CDR3 covers 15 residues. Unmatched junction bases numbered 8, after V lost 8 bases and J lost 4 bases. Per the germline V gene, CDR1 is MDHEN and CDR2 is SYDVKM. Here the CDR3 reads CASHPPGQGADTQYF. CDR3 DNA: TGTGCCAGCCACCCCCCGGGACAGGGGGCAGATACGCAGTATTTT. Full variable domain (missing parts from reference TRBV28 and TRBJ2-3): DVKVTQSSRYLVKRTGEKVFLECVQDMDHENMFWYRQDPGLGLRLIYFSYDVKMKEKGDIPEGYSVSREKKERFSLILESASTNQTSMYLCASHPPGQGADTQYFGPGTRLTVL.

This clone was found a few times. The chain recombines TRBV7-2 with TRBJ2-1; TRBD2 aligns across 9 bases. CDR1 and CDR2 (germline): SGHTA, FQGNSA. Trimming cost V 6 bases and J 7 bases; bases outside gene matches: 10. The CDR3 runs 15 residues. CDR3 bases: TGTGCCAGCAGACTTAGCGGGAGTATCATTAATGAGCAGTTCTTC. Its protein is CASRLSGSIINEQFF.

The table lists this clone with a count of one. The rearrangement links TRBV7-6 to TRBJ1-1, with a possible D match to TRBD1 (5 bases). Per the germline V gene, CDR1 is SGHVS and CDR2 is FNYEAQ. Trimming removed 4 bases from V and 5 bases from J, with 11 bases in between. The CDR3 is made up of 13 amino acids. CDR3 DNA sequence: TGTGCCAGCAGCTCGTCCAGGGTAACTGAAGCTTTCTTT. This codes for CASSSSRVTEAFF. Drawing the rest from reference TRBV7-6 and TRBJ1-1, the complete variable domain is GAGVSQSPRYKVTKRGQDVALRCDPISGHVSLYWYRQALGQGPEFLTYFNYEAQQDKSGLPNDRFSAERPEGSISTLTIQRTEQRDSAMYRCASSSSRVTEAFFGQGTRLTVV.

The chain joins TRBV5-1 to TRBJ1-4; 7 bases line up with TRBD1. Unmatched junction bases numbered 8, after V lost 5 bases and J lost 4 bases. In germline, CDR1 is SGHRS, CDR2 YFSETQ. The CDR3 spans 15 residues. For the CDR3, the DNA is TGCGCCAGCAGTTGGCGGGACAGCGTTAATGAAAAACTGTTTTTT. Amino acids: CASSWRDSVNEKLFF. The whole variable domain, remainder taken from reference TRBV5-1 and TRBJ1-4, is KAGVTQTPRYLIKTRGQQVTLSCSPISGHRSVSWYQQTPGQGLQFLFEYFSETQRNKGNFPGRFSGRQFSNSRSEMNVSTLELGDSALYLCASSWRDSVNEKLFFGSGTQLSVL.

This clone was detected a few times. This chain connects TRBV5-5 to TRBJ1-6; 7 positions agree with TRBD1. Trimming cost V 0 bases and J 10 bases; bases outside gene matches: 10. The germline V gene has CDR1 SGHKS and CDR2 YYEKEE (reference sequence). The CDR3 totals 16 residues. The CDR3: CASSLGDSRGRSPLHF. The CDR3 DNA sequence: TGTGCCAGCAGCTTGGGGGACAGCAGGGGTAGATCACCCCTCCACTTT.

Regarding this clone: Its ends do not fully match the called genes, so a read error is possible. This chain connects TRBV7-2 to TRBJ1-5; 7 bases agree with TRBD1. Germline values: CDR1 SGHTA, CDR2 FQGNSA. This CDR3 has 13 residues. CDR3: CASSSRGGQPQHF. CDR3 nucleotides: TGTGCCAGTAGCTCCAGAGGGGGCCAGCCCCAGCATTTT. The full variable domain, completed using reference TRBV7-2 and TRBJ1-5, is GAGVSQSPSNKVTEKGKDVELRCDPISGHTALYWYRQSLGQGLEFLIYFQGNSAPDKSGLPSDRFSAERTGGSVSTLTIQRTQQEDSAVYLCASSSRGGQPQHFGDGTRLSIL.

The V call is TRBV5-6, the J call TRBJ1-1, with D maybe TRBD1 (5 bases). From germline, CDR1 is SGHDT and CDR2 YYEEEE. Trimming shortened V by 4 bases and J by 1 base, and 11 bases separated the two germline ends. This CDR3 comprises 14 residues. The CDR3 DNA reads as TGTGCCAGCAGCGGCAGACAGACGAACACTGAAGCTTTCTTT. Translating gives CASSGRQTNTEAFF.

The CDR3 DNA reads as TGTGCCAGCAGTGAAGAGGCGGGCTCCTACGAGCAGTACTTC. It is translated as CASSEEAGSYEQYF. The chain recombines TRBV6-1 with TRBJ2-7; weak D call: TRBD2 (5 bases). The CDR3 is 14 residues long. CDR1 is MNHNS and CDR2 is SASEGT in the germline V gene. The ends were cut back, 1 base at V and 0 bases at J, with 7 bases in the middle.

This clone has only a few counts. The genes are TRBV25-1 and TRBJ2-3, with unresolved D. Deletions cut 2 bases from V and 1 base from J, with 10 bases between. CDR1 is MGHDK and CDR2 is SYGVNS in the germline V gene. The CDR3 is made up of 15 amino acids. The DNA for the CDR3 is TGTGCCAGCAGTGAACCCGGTGAAGGCACAGATACGCAGTATTTT. Protein sequence: CASSEPGEGTDTQYF.

This chain uses TRBV6-1 with TRBJ2-7; 7 nucleotides match TRBD2. The ends lost 5 bases at V and 2 bases at J; junction bases unmatched: 6. The CDR3 is made up of 14 amino acids. Germline CDR1 is MNHNS and CDR2 is SASEGT. The CDR3 sequence: CASSRLAGTYEQYF. DNA of the CDR3: TGTGCCAGCAGTAGACTAGCTGGAACCTACGAGCAGTACTTC.

This sequence joins TRBV5-4 and TRBJ2-7, with 13 bases lining up with TRBD2. Germline trimming cut 4 bases from V and 4 bases from J; bases unmatched to any gene: 5. This CDR3 spans 15 amino acids. In germline, CDR1 is SGHNT, CDR2 YYREEE (reference sequence). This CDR3 is CASSRGTSGTYEQYF. The CDR3 bases are TGTGCCAGCAGCAGAGGGACTAGCGGGACTTACGAGCAGTACTTC. The full variable domain, in which reference TRBV5-4 and TRBJ2-7 provide the parts outside the CDR3, is ETGVTQSPTHLIKTRGQQVTLRCSSQSGHNTVSWYQQALGQGPQFIFQYYREEENGRGNFPPRFSGLQFPNYSSELNVNALELDDSALYLCASSRGTSGTYEQYFGPGTRLTVT.